The T cell receptor (beta chain) described here comes from a study of cytomegalovirus exposure and HLA in healthy donors (TCRdb year 2017). Context from the whole study: In an earlier analysis of 587 of the donors, roughly 300 Gb of sequence data and approximately 120 million unique TCR beta sequences from roughly 190 million T cells were reported. The genetic ancestry cluster associated with self-reported Caucasian donors included about four fifths of the approximately 410 genotyped donors. An early release covering roughly 640 HLA-typed donors comprised about 290 gigabases of sequencing data and 85 million to 100 million unique TCR sequences. To predict cytomegalovirus infection status, the study combined high-throughput TCR immunosequencing, statistical association of individual TCRs with disease status, and machine learning. A later analysis re-examined previously published TCR beta repertoires from several hundred donors and added high-resolution HLA genotyping to investigate patterns of TCR occurrence. Among a few hundred genotyped donors of the cohort, an average of about 240,000 unique TCR beta nucleotide sequences were sequenced per donor, around 20% of them non-productive. The later analysis used no new phenotypic data to find candidate immune exposures, relying instead on TCR beta sequences and their occurrence across donors. The study aimed to test whether signatures of past pathogen exposure could be identified by cataloging public T cell receptors. Every repertoire in the discovery cohort had been generated on one and the same sequencing platform. In an earlier analysis of 587 of the donors, high-throughput TCR beta sequencing was used to judge whether each TCR beta V gene segment behaved as functional or pseudogenic. The number of donors typed differed by locus, with 629-630 for A, B, C, DRB1 and DQB1, more than 500 for DQA1, under 610 for DPA1, and 400 to 490 for DPB1. A separate validation cohort of some 130 different subjects was used in addition to the 666-subject first cohort. A later genetic analysis used genome-wide SNP genotypes for about 60% of the roughly 670 donors, treating that subset as a discovery cohort. About five DR-DQ haplotypes were treated as single units for association and clustering because of strong linkage in the cohort. The study used immunosequencing to profile the T cell repertoires of 666 subjects and linked those repertoires to cytomegalovirus serostatus. HLA typing covered class I and class II loci at four-digit resolution. Donor age, sex, ethnicity and CMV serostatus were compiled alongside the repertoire data. Overall results and qualifications from the work: Specific HLA alleles were associated with about 17,000 TCR beta sequences at a false discovery rate of 0.05 in a later analysis. In the study, about 150 TCR beta chains were listed as associated with cytomegalovirus. Some IMGT-functional V segments, including TRBV6-2 and TRBV6-3, could not be told apart with the 87-base-pair reads, so those segments were excluded. Immune exposure information for the cohort was limited to CMV serostatus. Correlated functional status among segregating V segments might reflect linkage disequilibrium, but an unknown experimental factor could not be ruled out. According to a later genetic analysis, donors in an Asian-associated ancestry cluster had fewer N-insertions in productive TCRs than the approximately 700-donor mean. A further reported finding was that TCR beta sequences accurately predicted the HLA-A and HLA-B alleles for most subjects in the first cohort. According to a later analysis, most CMV-associated TCR beta chains appeared to be HLA-restricted, and the HLA associations seemed to be driven largely by CMV exposure. In a later analysis, HLA-associated TCR beta chains were found to be more clonally expanded and to have lower generation probabilities than equally common non-associated chains. Assigning TCR associations to individual alleles was difficult when HLA alleles, especially DR and DQ, strongly co-occurred. This cohort had only TCR beta chains sequenced, and the lack of alpha or paired-chain data limited which features could be detected. The classifier was reported to diagnose cytomegalovirus status with high specificity and sensitivity in both the original cohort and the validation cohort. The authors suggested that the approach could potentially be generalized to other disease states and immunological phenotypes. Because counts were too low, fewer than 20 rarely observed V segments, including chromosome 9 orphons, were excluded from the earlier analysis of some 590 of the donors. Three of the identified cytomegalovirus-associated TCR beta chains were confirmed in vitro to be specific for cytomegalovirus antigens. Most TCR sequences were seen in very few donors, while some public TCRs were found in many individuals. Several of the top co-occurrence clusters appeared to be linked to parvovirus B19, influenza, CMV and Epstein-Barr virus, according to a later analysis. Because HLA typing was unavailable for some donors at each locus, only the typed subset was used in association tests. A later analysis found that TCR association rates varied across HLA loci, with DRB1 alleles showing the most associated TCRs and HLA-C alleles the fewest. An association between a missense DCLRE1C variant and V-gene and J-gene trimming of TCR beta chains was found in a later genetic analysis and replicated in an independent cohort. In an earlier analysis of under 600 of the donors, most TCR beta V segments were observed in productive rearrangements about 87% or about 30% of the time, broadly matching IMGT annotations. The presence/absence analyses assumed that sequencing depth was roughly uniform across donors, and that assumption may not be true. A cluster of highly shared sequence variants was judged likely to represent a technical artifact of the sequencing pipeline.

A note on this clone: Its antigen is still unknown. It has no much larger one-base neighbor in the sample; base qualities were not kept.

Libraries were made using the immunoSEQ multiplex PCR assay. For the multiplex PCR, a mixture combining 60 forward primers for TCR Vbeta segments and 13 reverse primers for TCR Jbeta segments was used. The CDR3 region of rearranged TCR beta genes was amplified from genomic DNA with a multiplex PCR assay. Amplified TCR beta libraries were sequenced as 87-base-pair reads on the Illumina HiSeq System. The study's processing was this. Across the 670 or so repertoires, a later analysis counted around 80 million unique TCR beta chains, some 11 million of which were shared by at least two donors. To remove PCR and sequencing errors, raw reads were error-corrected and collapsed into unique sequences using a nearest-neighbor algorithm that merged closely related sequences. To assign V, D and J gene segments, CDR3 sequences were aligned to IMGT reference sequences. For a sequence to be retained, at least a six-nucleotide match to both a V gene segment and a J gene segment was required. Rearrangements were called productive when the CDR3 lacked stop codons and stayed in frame with V and J; all others were non-productive. Following IMGT convention, CDR3 was defined as the stretch from the second conserved V-encoded cysteine up to the conserved J-encoded phenylalanine. The earlier analysis of roughly 590 of the donors excluded any sequence lacking an unambiguous match to a single V gene segment. An earlier analysis of fewer than 650 of the donors classified V segments as functional when productive rearrangements were above 56.7% and as segregating when the standard deviation between donors was above 5%. To diagnose cytomegalovirus status from the catalog of TCR beta chain sequences, a statistical classification framework was built. A later analysis assigned V and J genes by comparing TCR nucleotide sequences with IMGT/GENE-DB human TR gene sequences. Using the TCRdist pipeline, a later analysis assigned CDR3 sequences along with most-parsimonious VDJ recombination scenarios. In a later analysis, each TCR beta chain was defined by its CDR3 amino acid sequence together with its V-gene family, and reads lacking a unique V-gene family were excluded. As a way to deal with suspected cross-contamination and a sequencing artifact, a later analysis dropped hundreds of nucleotide sequences that were highly shared and had low generation probability. In a later analysis, a clonal expansion index was calculated for each public chain from normalized within-repertoire ranks of inferred template counts. In a later analysis, generation probabilities were computed with a VDJ recombination model fitted to out-of-frame rearrangements, and the resulting probabilities were checked against IGoR. Hypergeometric tests were used in a later analysis to score TCR-TCR, TCR-HLA and TCR-CMV co-occurrence, with a repertoire-size bias correction applied to the TCR pairs. To estimate false discovery rates, a later analysis permuted the HLA or CMV assignments 20 times. In a later analysis, co-occurring TCRs were grouped with DBSCAN, and TCRdist sequence similarity was added when clustering was performed within HLA-allele-positive subsets. For co-occurrence clustering, repertoires with fewer than 30,000 or more than 120,000 public chains were excluded, along with 5 or 6 repertoires with anomalous nucleotide sharing. The table comes from immuneACCESS by way of TCRdb, which keeps in-frame sequences with V and J called. Part of the clones is missing from these tables; in studies checked, under half for an unresolved V gene and the rest for unknown reasons. The DNA was the basis for D and trimming; V, J and clone size are from that table. The sample table holds roughly 180,000 clones, of which around four fifths were seen once. The ten most abundant clones make up approximately 2% of the sample.

In total, roughly 670 healthy bone marrow donors made up the cohort. At the time of sampling, every cohort member was nominally healthy, though immune exposures that went unrecorded were likely present. The donor tested CMV seronegative and was one of the 352 seronegative cohort members. Each donor provided a peripheral blood sample, and peripheral blood mononuclear cells were used for TCR beta sequencing. Genomic DNA was extracted from the blood cell samples with the Qiagen DNeasy Blood Extraction Kit. The junction shows trimming of 4 bases on V and 3 bases on J, and the gene matches do not reach 13 bases of it. Measured from the cysteine to the phenylalanine, the CDR3 is 19 residues long. Kept here is only the CDR3 DNA, which spans 57 bases and is read in frame from base 1. As encoded in the germline V gene, CDR1 is SGDLS while CDR2 is YYNGEE.

The receptor was isolated from a young woman in good health and CMV-seronegative. The sequence links TRBV9 to TRBJ2-3; TRBD2 matches 14 bases in the middle. The sequenced sample was PBMCs. The CDR3 corresponds to CASSPTRTSGGSRTDTQYF. DNA sequence: TGTGCCAGCAGCCCCACCCGGACTAGCGGGGGGTCTAGGACAGATACGCAGTATTTT. Outside the CDR3, residues come from the reference TRBV9 and TRBJ2-3 proteins, so the full variable domain is: DSGVTQTPKHLITATGQRVTLRCSPRSGDLSVYWYQQSLDQGLQFLIQYYNGEERAKGNILERFSAQQFPDLHSELNLSSLELGDSALYFCASSPTRTSGGSRTDTQYFGPGTRLTVL.